This T cell receptor beta chain was observed in a study of low-dose radiotherapy and immunotherapy resistance in tumors. Background on the study: Intravenous cyclophosphamide 200 mg/m2 was given every two weeks, one day before radiation and immunotherapy.

As to time point: after trial treatment. Regarding treatment: LDRT plus nivolumab, ipilimumab, low-dose cyclophosphamide and aspirin (RACIN trial). Treatment combined nivolumab, ipilimumab, aspirin, low-dose cyclophosphamide and low-dose radiotherapy in a dose-escalation trial. This clonotype was counted ten times or more. Priming of first-strand cDNA relied on TRAV- and TRBV-specific primers (covering alpha and beta chains). It was with a constant-region primer and a V-primer adapter that TCRs were amplified over around 19 PCR cycles. TCRdb re-called the reads through MiXCR, storing one row per CDR3 protein. Counted here are tens of thousands of distinct CDR3 sequences, 20% to 30% occurring once; the ten biggest clones make up roughly 9.1%. V lost 6 bases, J lost 6 bases, and 5 bases stayed unmatched. The CDR3 is made up of 14 amino acids. CDR1 LNHNV and CDR2 YYDKDF come from the germline V gene (reference sequence).

This receptor was taken from a male donor with prostate cancer. The chain recombines TRBV15 with TRBJ2-2; 9 nucleotides match TRBD2. The sample consisted of PBMCs, taken after low-dose radiotherapy plus immunotherapy. CDR3 in DNA: TGTGCCACCAGGCGGCTAGCGGGGCCCGGGGAGCTGTTTTTT. Residues: CATRRLAGPGELFF.